What follows describes a single T cell receptor (beta chain). Its target is unknown. V was clipped by 0 bases and J by 4 bases; unmatched bases: 7. The CDR3 is made up of 16 amino acids. Germline V gene lookup returns CDR1 LGHNA and CDR2 YNFKEQ. RNA, once extracted, was reverse transcribed into cDNA for use as the sequencing template. Profiling relied on immunoSEQ multiplex PCR, and the TCRdb table lists in-frame clones only, not all of them. The sample has roughly 140,000 clones; 75% to 85% are singletons. Treatment: oral pan-JAK inhibitor, 5-10 mg twice daily. The record originates from a study of CD8+ T cells in alopecia areata. Study-wide findings and caveats: The study found that many expanded lesional clones persisted in scalp and blood during tofacitinib. For lesional scalp, especially alopecia totalis/universalis, clonality was higher than in normal scalp.

The chain recombines TRBV4-2 with TRBJ2-7, with 9 positions matching TRBD2. The origin of this receptor is a human donor with alopecia areata. This sample comprised CD8+ T cells sorted from blood, obtained at week 4, from a patient treated with tofacitinib. This CDR3 reads CASSQEASGAGYEQYF. The CDR3 region has the DNA TGTGCCAGCAGCCAAGAAGCTAGCGGGGCGGGATACGAGCAGTACTTC.